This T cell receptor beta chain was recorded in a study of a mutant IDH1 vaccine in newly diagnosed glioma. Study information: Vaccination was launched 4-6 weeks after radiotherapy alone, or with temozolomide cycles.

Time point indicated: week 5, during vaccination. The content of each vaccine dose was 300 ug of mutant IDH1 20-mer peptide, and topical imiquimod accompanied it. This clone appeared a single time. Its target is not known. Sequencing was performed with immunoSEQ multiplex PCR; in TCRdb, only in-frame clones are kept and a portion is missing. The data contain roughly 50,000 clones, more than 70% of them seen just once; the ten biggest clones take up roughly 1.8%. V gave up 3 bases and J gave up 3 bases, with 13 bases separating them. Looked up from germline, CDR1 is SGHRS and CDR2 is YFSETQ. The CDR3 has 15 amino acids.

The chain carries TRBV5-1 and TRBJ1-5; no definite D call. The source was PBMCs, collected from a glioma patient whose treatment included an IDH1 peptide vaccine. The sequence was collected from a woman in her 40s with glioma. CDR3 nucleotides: TGCGCCAGCAGCTGGACGGGTGCCTACAATCAGCCCCAGCATTTT. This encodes CASSWTGAYNQPQHF.